This T cell receptor (beta chain) was sequenced in a study of OX40 agonist ivuxolimab in advanced cancers. Overall study context: Of the participants, approximately 36% had some prior anti-PD-1, anti-PD-L1 or anti-CTLA-4 therapy, which was allowed.

Whole-study results and caveats: Patients who responded partially at 0.1-3.0 mg/kg showed clonal expansion ranking among the lowest. More expanded clones were found, on average, in CD8+ than in CD4+ T cells. Some patients without response likewise showed low normalized clonal expansion.

Clones were read by immunoSEQ multiplex PCR, and TCRdb kept only the in-frame ones, dropping some. The data contain tens of thousands of clones, around 89% of them singletons. This clone was detected only a few times. What it binds is not known. V dropped 3 bases and J dropped 0 bases, with 11 bases sitting between them. The germline CDR1 and CDR2 sequences are MNHNS and SASEGT. CDR3 length: 16 residues. This receptor was taken from an adult with an advanced solid tumor such as melanoma, head and neck, liver or kidney cancer. The chain carries TRBV6-1 and TRBJ2-2, with D unresolved. This sample comprised CD4+ or CD8+ T cells sorted from blood, obtained in a trial of the OX40 agonist ivuxolimab. In DNA form, the CDR3 reads TGTGCCAGCAGTGACTGGAGTTCTACGAACACCGGGGAGCTGTTTTTT. This codes for CASSDWSSTNTGELFF.